The rows below give T cell receptor beta chains drawn from one sample of a study of blood T cell repertoires in COVID-19. The assay was immunoSEQ multiplex PCR, and TCRdb's table has in-frame clones only and misses some. The table shows over 350,000 clones, with approximately 90% occurring only once. Input material: PBMCs or T cells enriched from blood (not recorded which). The receptors were sampled from a woman aged 40 to 55 who had been exposed to COVID-19. Each CDR3 is given with its conserved first and last residue. A D gene is named only where the DNA matches it firmly. The size of a clone is reported for some rows only, either as once, few or many, or as a class for expanded clones.

CDR3aa,CDR3nt,j_gene,v_gene,d_gene,abundance
CASSVGQGWTEAFF,TGTGCCAGCAGCGTCGGACAGGGTTGGACTGAAGCTTTCTTT,TRBJ1-1,TRBV9,TRBD1,-
CASSPRHPLVYEQYF,TGTGCCAGCAGTCCGCGCCACCCCCTAGTTTACGAGCAGTACTTC,TRBJ2-7,TRBV28,-,-
CASSSPWGGNYGYTF,TGTGCCAGCAGCTCTCCTTGGGGGGGCAACTATGGCTACACCTTC,TRBJ1-2,TRBV5-4,-,-
CASSVDRGTDTQYF,TGTGCCAGCAGCGTGGACAGGGGGACAGATACGCAGTATTTT,TRBJ2-3,TRBV5-8,TRBD1,-
CASSPSGQYNSPLHF,TGTGCCAGCAGCCCCTCGGGACAGTATAATTCACCCCTCCACTTT,TRBJ1-6,TRBV6-2/TRBV6-3,TRBD1,-
CASTLDRLNTEAFF,TGTGCCAGCACCCTAGACAGGTTGAACACTGAAGCTTTCTTT,TRBJ1-1,TRBV2,-,-
CASSSPGLSNQPQHF,TGTGCCAGCAGCTCTCCGGGACTAAGTAATCAGCCCCAGCATTTT,TRBJ1-5,TRBV7-9,-,-
CSVGISGNTIYF,TGCAGCGTTGGTATCTCTGGAAACACCATATATTTT,TRBJ1-3,TRBV29-1,-,-
CASSQGAREAFF,TGTGCCAGCAGCCAGGGGGCGAGGGAAGCTTTCTTT,TRBJ1-1,TRBV12-3/TRBV12-4,TRBD1,-
CASSRGGLNNEQFF,TGTGCCAGCAGCCGCGGTGGACTAAACAATGAGCAGTTCTTC,TRBJ2-1,TRBV3-1/TRBV3-2,-,-
CASSPRDSLNYGYTF,TGTGCCAGCAGCCCCCGGGACAGCCTTAACTATGGCTACACCTTC,TRBJ1-2,TRBV7-8,TRBD1,-
CASSQDFGQVNTEAFF,TGTGCCAGCAGCCAAGATTTCGGACAGGTGAACACTGAAGCTTTCTTT,TRBJ1-1,TRBV14,TRBD1,-
CASSHLSSDGTTAFF,TGCGCCAGCAGTCACCTCTCCTCAGACGGGACTACAGCTTTCTTT,TRBJ1-1,TRBV23-1,-,once
CASSPGTGGEQYF,TGTGCCAGCTCACCTGGGACAGGGGGAGAGCAGTACTTC,TRBJ2-7,TRBV18,TRBD1,once
CASSWRGRAEQFF,TGTGCCAGCAGCTGGCGAGGGAGGGCTGAGCAGTTCTTC,TRBJ2-1,TRBV5-6,TRBD2,-
CASSIRLAGGNQFF,TGTGCCAGTAGTATCAGGCTAGCGGGAGGGAATCAGTTCTTC,TRBJ2-1,TRBV19,TRBD2,-
CASSLTQDYEQYF,TGCGCCAGCAGCTTGACACAGGACTACGAGCAGTACTTC,TRBJ2-7,TRBV5-1,-,-
CASSPGGGANTGELFF,TGTGCCAGCAGCCCAGGTGGGGGGGCGAACACCGGGGAGCTGTTTTTT,TRBJ2-2,TRBV5-6,TRBD2,-
CASSASKTVALYGYTF,TGTGCCAGCAGCGCAAGCAAGACAGTAGCCCTCTATGGCTACACCTTC,TRBJ1-2,TRBV7-8,-,-
CASRGGQTDTQYF,TGTGCCAGTCGCGGGGGACAAACAGATACGCAGTATTTT,TRBJ2-3,TRBV7-9,-,-
CASSPGQLNYGYTF,TGTGCCAGCTCACCGGGACAGCTTAACTATGGCTACACCTTC,TRBJ1-2,TRBV18,TRBD1,-
CASSRQTGSEAFF,TGTGCCAGCAGCCGCCAGACAGGGTCTGAGGCTTTCTTT,TRBJ1-1,TRBV7-3,TRBD1,-
CAIESITGPMTNTEAFF,TGCGCCATCGAGTCGATTACAGGTCCTATGACGAACACTGAAGCTTTCTTT,TRBJ1-1,TRBV5-1,-,-
CASSTSQGLGQYF,TGTGCCAGTAGTACTTCTCAGGGTTTAGGGCAGTACTTC,TRBJ2-7,TRBV19,-,-
CASSPDREGDYEQYF,TGTGCCAGCAGCCCGGACAGGGAAGGAGACTACGAGCAGTACTTC,TRBJ2-7,TRBV3-1/TRBV3-2,TRBD1,-
CASSSGRTGRGYTF,TGTGCCAGCAGCTCGGGTCGGACAGGGCGCGGCTACACCTTC,TRBJ1-2,TRBV5-6,TRBD1,-
CASTSSGVLGEQFF,TGCGCCAGCACTTCTAGCGGGGTACTGGGTGAGCAGTTCTTC,TRBJ2-1,TRBV5-1,TRBD2,-
CASGLMQAGGMNTEAFF,TGTGCTAGTGGTTTGATGCAGGCAGGGGGCATGAACACTGAAGCTTTCTTT,TRBJ1-1,TRBV12-5,TRBD1,-
CASITLGQGANPAF,TGTGCCAGTATCACCTTGGGACAGGGGGCAAATCCGGCCTTC,TRBJ1-2,TRBV19,TRBD1,-
CASSLSRGGGSFGNQPQHF,TGTGCCAGCAGCCTTAGCAGGGGTGGGGGTTCTTTTGGCAATCAGCCCCAGCATTTT,TRBJ1-5,TRBV7-8,-,-
CASSLAAGPGENTEAFF,TGTGCCAGCAGTTTAGCCGCAGGGCCGGGGGAGAACACTGAAGCTTTCTTT,TRBJ1-1,TRBV27,-,-
CASSPGDRPNTEAFF,TGTGCCAGCAGCCCCGGGGACAGGCCGAACACTGAAGCTTTCTTT,TRBJ1-1,TRBV9,TRBD1,-
CASSYTGSGEKLFF,TGTGCCAGCAGTTACACCGGGTCGGGTGAAAAACTGTTTTTT,TRBJ1-4,TRBV6-5,-,-
CASSLDLDSQGYTF,TGCGCCAGCAGCTTGGATTTGGACAGTCAGGGCTACACCTTC,TRBJ1-2,TRBV5-1,-,-
CASSPRGGSPISNQPQHF,TGTGCCAGCAGTCCACGGGGAGGGAGCCCTATTAGCAATCAGCCCCAGCATTTT,TRBJ1-5,TRBV6-6,-,few
CAWSRGWDTPLHF,TGTGCCTGGAGCAGGGGCTGGGATACACCCCTCCACTTT,TRBJ1-6,TRBV30,-,-
CASLGMEGGTGNTIYF,TGTGCCAGCTTAGGGATGGAGGGAGGAACTGGAAACACCATATATTTT,TRBJ1-3,TRBV7-8,-,once
CASSQIPTRTSGAPRSSLYEQYF,TGCGCCAGCAGTCAAATTCCCACTCGGACGAGCGGGGCCCCTCGCTCATCCTTATACGAGCAGTACTTC,TRBJ2-7,TRBV23-1,TRBD2,-
CASSLRVHGNTIYF,TGTGCCAGCAGCCTCAGGGTTCACGGAAACACCATATATTTT,TRBJ1-3,TRBV13,-,once
CASRREGHHNQPQHF,TGTGCCAGTAGAAGGGAGGGACACCACAATCAGCCCCAGCATTTT,TRBJ1-5,TRBV19,-,-
CASSYSSILSTEAFF,TGTGCCAGCAGTTACTCGAGTATCCTGAGCACTGAAGCTTTCTTT,TRBJ1-1,TRBV6-5,-,-
CSVSPGNYGYTF,TGCAGCGTTTCCCCGGGTAACTATGGCTACACCTTC,TRBJ1-2,TRBV29-1,-,-
CASATQGAANYGYTF,TGTGCCAGCGCGACACAGGGGGCGGCTAACTATGGCTACACCTTC,TRBJ1-2,TRBV3-1/TRBV3-2,TRBD1,-
CASSVGLAHNEQFF,TGTGCCAGCAGCGTAGGGCTAGCGCACAATGAGCAGTTCTTC,TRBJ2-1,TRBV9,-,once
CASSLQLGGTEAFF,TGTGCCAGCAGCCTTCAGTTGGGGGGCACTGAAGCTTTCTTT,TRBJ1-1,TRBV28,-,-
CASSLGGLSGNTIYF,TGCGCCAGCAGCTTGGGAGGGTTATCTGGAAACACCATATATTTT,TRBJ1-3,TRBV5-1,-,-
CASSRNRGYEQYF,TGTGCCAGCAGCCGGAACAGGGGCTACGAGCAGTACTTC,TRBJ2-7,TRBV7-2,TRBD1,-
CASSQEGGGARNTEAFF,TGCGCCAGCAGCCAAGAAGGTGGAGGGGCCCGTAACACTGAAGCTTTCTTT,TRBJ1-1,TRBV4-1,-,once